This is a list of T cell receptor beta chains from one sample in a study of control samples from healthy donors and cancer patients. Repertoires were generated with immunoSEQ multiplex PCR, while TCRdb's copy carries only in-frame clones and drops some. The repertoire has about 79,000 clones, roughly 93% of them found once; the top ten carry about 1.3%. Specimen: PBMCs. The receptor set was obtained from a woman in her thirties or forties with lung cancer. CDR3s include the opening cysteine and the closing phenylalanine or tryptophan. The D gene is left open where the match is weak. Rows give clone size only sometimes, using once, few, many, or a class for an expanded clone.

CASSTKGVGQISRNQPQHF | TGTGCCAGTAGTACCAAAGGGGTGGGACAGATTTCGCGGAATCAGCCCCAGCATTTT | TRBV19 | NA | TRBD1 | TRBJ1-5
CASSSEDAGGYGYTF | TGTGCCAGCAGTTCCGAGGACGCCGGAGGCTATGGCTACACCTTC | TRBV6-5 | NA | NA | TRBJ1-2
CAWKTVENTF | TGTGCCTGGAAAACGGTGGAGAACACCTTC | TRBV30 | few | NA | TRBJ1-2
CASGDTWNTEAFF | TGTGCCAGTGGGGACACCTGGAACACTGAAGCTTTCTTT | TRBV3-1/TRBV3-2 | NA | NA | TRBJ1-1
CASSRVGDTQYF | TGTGCCAGCAGCCGGGTGGGAGATACGCAGTATTTT | TRBV12-3/TRBV12-4 | NA | NA | TRBJ2-3
CASSPGTGQANYGYTF | TGTGCCAGCAGCCCGGGGACAGGCCAAGCTAACTATGGCTACACCTTC | TRBV9 | few | TRBD1 | TRBJ1-2
CSVDSGDSSYEQYF | TGCAGCGTTGATTCCGGGGACAGCTCCTACGAGCAGTACTTC | TRBV29-1 | NA | TRBD1 | TRBJ2-7
CASRYRVTGQPQHF | TGTGCCAGCCGTTACAGGGTGACGGGTCAGCCCCAGCATTTT | TRBV6-5 | NA | NA | TRBJ1-5
CASSSDGTDYGYTF | TGTGCCAGCAGCTCCGACGGGACAGACTATGGCTACACCTTC | TRBV7-2 | few | TRBD1 | TRBJ1-2
CASSIVSGGYGYTF | TGTGCCAGTAGTATCGTATCAGGGGGCTATGGCTACACCTTC | TRBV19 | NA | TRBD1 | TRBJ1-2
CASTAVGGGQPQHF | TGTGCCAGCACTGCAGTAGGGGGCGGTCAGCCCCAGCATTTT | TRBV6-5 | NA | TRBD1 | TRBJ1-5
CASSLIYSSGANVLTF | TGTGCCAGCAGTTTAATTTATAGCTCTGGGGCCAACGTCCTGACTTTC | TRBV28 | NA | NA | TRBJ2-6
CASPGQGGNTF | TGTGCCTCCCCGGGACAAGGGGGGAACACCTTC | TRBV30 | NA | NA | TRBJ1-2
CASSQRTYGYTF | TGTGCCAGCAGTCAGAGGACCTATGGCTACACCTTC | TRBV6-5 | NA | NA | TRBJ1-2
CAWRETGGPDEQFF | TGTGCCTGGAGGGAAACGGGGGGGCCCGATGAGCAGTTCTTC | TRBV30 | NA | TRBD2 | TRBJ2-1
CAISRTSGGEGPAETQYF | TGTGCCATCAGTAGGACTAGCGGGGGGGAGGGCCCGGCCGAGACCCAGTACTTC | TRBV10-3 | NA | TRBD2 | TRBJ2-5
CASSPSPRTDTQYF | TGTGCCAGCAGCCCAAGTCCCCGCACAGATACGCAGTATTTT | TRBV9 | NA | NA | TRBJ2-3
CASSLADPGSNQPQHF | TGTGCCAGCAGCTTAGCGGATCCGGGATCCAATCAGCCCCAGCATTTT | TRBV7-6 | NA | NA | TRBJ1-5
CASSPALPTGYNEQFF | TGTGCCAGCAGCCCGGCTTTGCCGACGGGATACAATGAGCAGTTCTTC | TRBV27 | NA | NA | TRBJ2-1
CASSILAHTEAFF | TGTGCCAGTAGTATTCTCGCCCACACTGAAGCTTTCTTT | TRBV19 | once | NA | TRBJ1-1
CASSPRPGQSTDTQYF | TGTGCCAGCAGTCCGCGTCCCGGGCAGAGCACAGATACGCAGTATTTT | TRBV27 | once | NA | TRBJ2-3
CASSFAEGYEQYF | TGTGCCAGCAGTTTTGCTGAGGGCTACGAGCAGTACTTC | TRBV28 | NA | NA | TRBJ2-7
CASSLIGGGASYNEQFF | TGTGCCAGCAGCTTAATTGGCGGGGGGGCTTCATACAATGAGCAGTTCTTC | TRBV7-2 | NA | TRBD2 | TRBJ2-1
CASSFGANSYEQYF | TGTGCCAGCAGCTTCGGGGCAAACTCCTACGAGCAGTACTTC | TRBV11-2 | NA | NA | TRBJ2-7
CASREVAGGPTDTQYF | TGTGCCAGCAGGGAAGTAGCGGGGGGGCCCACAGATACGCAGTATTTT | TRBV2 | NA | TRBD2 | TRBJ2-3
CASSLSLAGGPGDTQYF | TGTGCCAGCAGCTTATCTCTAGCGGGGGGGCCGGGAGATACGCAGTATTTT | TRBV7-9 | NA | TRBD2 | TRBJ2-3
CASTRTDYGYTF | TGTGCCAGCACCAGGACGGACTATGGCTACACCTTC | TRBV6-5 | NA | NA | TRBJ1-2
CASSQPPGGFYEQYF | TGTGCCAGCAGTCAACCGCCCGGGGGGTTCTACGAGCAGTACTTC | TRBV6-5 | NA | TRBD2 | TRBJ2-7
CASSDPDSTEAFF | TGTGCCAGCAGTGACCCGGATTCAACTGAAGCTTTCTTT | TRBV6-2/TRBV6-3 | NA | NA | TRBJ1-1
CASSLVVGQNNEQFF | TGTGCCAGCAGCTTAGTGGTAGGTCAGAACAATGAGCAGTTCTTC | TRBV7-2 | NA | NA | TRBJ2-1
CASSLEPRSEKLFF | TGTGCCAGCAGCTTAGAGCCCAGGTCTGAAAAACTGTTTTTT | TRBV7-9 | NA | NA | TRBJ1-4
CASSRRGQAKNIQYF | TGTGCCAGCAGTCGCAGGGGACAGGCCAAAAACATTCAGTACTTC | TRBV28 | NA | TRBD1 | TRBJ2-4
CASSLSGGLYNEQFF | TGTGCCAGCAGCCTAAGCGGGGGCCTATACAATGAGCAGTTCTTC | TRBV3-1/TRBV3-2 | NA | TRBD2 | TRBJ2-1
CASSYDREGETQYF | TGTGCCAGCAGCTACGACAGGGAAGGAGAGACCCAGTACTTC | TRBV13 | NA | TRBD1 | TRBJ2-5
CASSVTGLWVADTQYF | TGTGCCAGCAGCGTAACAGGCCTGTGGGTCGCAGATACGCAGTATTTT | TRBV9 | once | NA | TRBJ2-3
CASSSWTGARLAYGYTF | TGTGCCAGCAGTAGCTGGACAGGGGCCAGGTTGGCCTATGGCTACACCTTC | TRBV27 | NA | TRBD1 | TRBJ1-2
CASSSIQGLNTEAFF | TGTGCCAGCAGTTCGATTCAGGGACTGAACACTGAAGCTTTCTTT | TRBV6-5 | once | NA | TRBJ1-1
CATSRGAGTSGGYTDTQYF | TGTGCCACCAGCAGGGGTGCCGGGACTAGCGGGGGTTACACAGATACGCAGTATTTT | TRBV15 | NA | TRBD2 | TRBJ2-3
CATSDSKRAHFLFSTDTQYF | TGTGCCACCAGTGATTCCAAGCGAGCCCACTTCTTGTTTAGCACAGATACGCAGTATTTT | TRBV24-1 | NA | NA | TRBJ2-3
CASHGTGSFRRAFF | TGTGCCAGCCATGGGACAGGGAGTTTCAGACGAGCTTTCTTT | TRBV19 | NA | TRBD1 | TRBJ1-1
CASTQTGAHTEAFF | TGTGCCAGCACCCAGACAGGGGCCCACACTGAAGCTTTCTTT | TRBV2 | NA | TRBD1 | TRBJ1-1
CASSAGPGKSQPQHF | TGTGCCAGCAGCGCCGGCCCCGGAAAGAGTCAGCCCCAGCATTTT | TRBV9 | NA | NA | TRBJ1-5
CASSPPGGRQGNEKLFF | TGTGCCAGCAGCCCCCCGGGGGGGCGGCAAGGGAATGAAAAACTGTTTTTT | TRBV7-9 | NA | NA | TRBJ1-4
CASNYSNQPQHF | TGCGCCAGCAATTATAGCAATCAGCCCCAGCATTTT | TRBV23-1 | NA | NA | TRBJ1-5
CASRGDSDTEAFF | TGCGCCAGCAGAGGGGACTCCGACACTGAAGCTTTCTTT | TRBV5-1 | NA | NA | TRBJ1-1
CASSTPYGYTF | TGTGCCAGTAGTACTCCTTATGGCTACACCTTC | TRBV19 | NA | NA | TRBJ1-2
CASSLPRDFSGNTIYF | TGTGCCAGCAGCTTACCTCGGGACTTCTCTGGAAACACCATATATTTT | TRBV7-8 | NA | NA | TRBJ1-3
CATGRGSSYNEQFF | TGTGCCACCGGAAGGGGAAGCTCCTACAATGAGCAGTTCTTC | TRBV6-5 | NA | NA | TRBJ2-1
CASSFDRQSSYNSPLHF | TGTGCCAGCAGTTTCGACCGACAGAGCTCCTATAATTCACCCCTCCACTTT | TRBV27 | once | NA | TRBJ1-6
CASSQGGLGDVETQYF | TGTGCCAGCAGCCAAGGAGGGCTGGGGGACGTGGAGACCCAGTACTTC | TRBV3-1/TRBV3-2 | NA | NA | TRBJ2-5
CASSEAPGAGHGGYTF | TGTGCCAGCAGTGAAGCGCCAGGGGCCGGTCACGGGGGCTACACCTTC | TRBV6-1 | NA | NA | TRBJ1-2
CASSQHENTEAFF | TGTGCCAGCAGCCAACATGAGAACACTGAAGCTTTCTTT | TRBV4-2 | once | NA | TRBJ1-1
CASRAQGPGGYTF | TGTGCCAGCAGGGCACAGGGCCCCGGCGGCTACACCTTC | TRBV12-3/TRBV12-4 | NA | NA | TRBJ1-2
CASSYSTGYEQYF | TGTGCCAGCAGTTACTCGACAGGTTACGAGCAGTACTTC | TRBV6-5 | once | NA | TRBJ2-7
CASTPGVPYEQYF | TGTGCCAGCACCCCCGGGGTGCCCTACGAGCAGTACTTC | TRBV11-2 | NA | NA | TRBJ2-7
CASSLTGRTEQYF | TGTGCCAGCAGCTTGACAGGGAGGACCGAGCAGTACTTC | TRBV12-3/TRBV12-4 | once | NA | TRBJ2-7
CASSQGQTSTDTQYF | TGTGCCAGCAGCCAGGGACAGACTAGCACAGATACGCAGTATTTT | TRBV11-3 | NA | TRBD1 | TRBJ2-3
CASSFGQVGEKLFF | TGTGCCAGCAGCTTTGGACAGGTTGGCGAAAAACTGTTTTTT | TRBV6-5 | once | TRBD1 | TRBJ1-4
CASSIAGGAYNEQFF | TGTGCCAGTAGTATTGCAGGGGGAGCCTACAATGAGCAGTTCTTC | TRBV19 | NA | TRBD1 | TRBJ2-1